The 18 T cell receptor beta chains below were found in one sample sequenced in a study of a mutant IDH1 vaccine in newly diagnosed glioma. The assay was immunoSEQ multiplex PCR, and TCRdb's table has in-frame clones only and misses some. The data show around 53,000 clones, approximately 90% seen once. Time point specified: baseline, week 1 (first vaccination visit). The treatment: pre-vaccination baseline after standard-of-care therapy. The source material was PBMCs, sampled from a glioma patient treated with radiotherapy, temozolomide or both. Receptors originate from a man in his forties with glioma.

The rearrangement links TRBV7-3 to TRBJ2-1; D is possibly TRBD2 (5 bases). V was pared by 1 base and J by 7 bases, with 14 bases between. Germline V CDR1 and CDR2: SGHTA, FQGTGA. This CDR3 is 15 amino acids long. The CDR3 loop reads CASSLISAPVNEQFF. CDR3 DNA sequence: TGTGCCAGCAGCTTAATTAGCGCCCCAGTGAATGAGCAGTTCTTC.

This chain uses TRBV4-3 with TRBJ2-2, with D maybe TRBD1 (6 bases). Trimming took off 0 bases at V and 5 bases at J, with 13 bases between the two ends. Germline V gene sequence: CDR1 LGHNA, CDR2 YSLEER. The CDR3 totals 16 residues. For the CDR3, the DNA is TGCGCCAGCAGCCAAGATCTAGGGGGTCGGACCGGGGAGCTGTTTTTT. Translation: CASSQDLGGRTGELFF.

The chain uses TRBV6-5 and TRBJ2-2, with D perhaps matching TRBD1 or TRBD2 (5 bases each). Germline V gene sequence: CDR1 MNHEY, CDR2 SVGAGI. V dropped 4 bases and J dropped 4 bases, with 13 bases sitting between them. The CDR3 covers 15 residues. The CDR3 sequence: CASSFGTPSTGELFF. The CDR3 region has the DNA TGTGCCAGCAGTTTTGGGACCCCATCCACCGGGGAGCTGTTTTTT.

The chain joins TRBV7-3 to TRBJ2-1; 8 bases map to TRBD1. This CDR3 comprises 17 residues. V lost 1 base, J lost 7 bases, and 12 bases stayed unmatched. The germline V gene has CDR1 SGHTA and CDR2 FQGTGA. The CDR3 here is CASSLRGSGTGSNEQFF. CDR3 sequence (DNA): TGTGCCAGCAGCTTAAGGGGATCCGGGACAGGTTCAAATGAGCAGTTCTTC.

This clone was recorded once. The gene calls are TRBV5-5 and TRBJ1-2; 8 nucleotides align to TRBD1. This CDR3 has 14 residues. J gave up 6 bases and V 2 bases, and 6 bases lay outside the gene matches. Looked up from germline, CDR1 is SGHKS and CDR2 is YYEKEE (reference sequence). CDR3 sequence reads: CASSFDRGRDGYTF. In DNA form, the CDR3 reads TGTGCCAGCAGCTTCGACAGGGGAAGGGATGGCTACACCTTC. The full variable domain, in which reference TRBV5-5 and TRBJ1-2 provide the parts outside the CDR3, is DAGVTQSPTHLIKTRGQQVTLRCSPISGHKSVSWYQQVLGQGPQFIFQYYEKEERGRGNFPDRFSARQFPNYSSELNVNALLLGDSALYLCASSFDRGRDGYTFGSGTRLTVV.

The V call is TRBV14, the J call TRBJ2-1; 8 bases match TRBD1. The CDR3 length is 15 residues. The germline gives CDR1 SGHDN, CDR2 FVKESK. Germline trimming cut 1 base from V and 4 bases from J; bases unmatched to any gene: 3. Written as DNA, the CDR3 is TGTGCCAGCAGCCAAGTAAGGACAGGGTACAATGAGCAGTTCTTC. It translates to CASSQVRTGYNEQFF.

The V and J genes are TRBV2 and TRBJ2-2; D remains ambiguous. The V end was cut by 6 bases, the J end by 4 bases, with 3 bases between. The length of the CDR3 is 11 residues. From germline, CDR1 is SNHLY and CDR2 FYNNEI. CDR3 sequence (DNA): TGTGCCAGCAGGGCCACCGGGGAGCTGTTTTTT. This sequence encodes CASRATGELFF.

The chain is built from TRBV21-1 and TRBJ2-7; the tabulated D call, TRBD1, remains unverified against the DNA. TRBV21-1 constitutes a pseudogene. The CDR3 spans 15 residues. CDR3 protein: CASSKVWGGRNEQYF. The CDR3, as DNA: TGTGCCAGCAGCAAAGTCTGGGGCGGAAGGAACGAGCAGTACTTC.

The chain recombines TRBV18 with TRBJ1-2; tentative D call: TRBD1 (6 bases). This CDR3 has 15 amino acids. Trimming stripped 3 bases from V and 6 bases from J, with 17 bases between. Germline V lookup: CDR1 KGHSH, CDR2 LQKENI. The CDR3 is CASSPETGIIDGYTF. Written as DNA, the CDR3 is TGTGCCAGCTCACCCGAAACAGGGATAATAGATGGCTACACCTTC.

The rearrangement uses TRBV23-1 and TRBJ2-1; TRBD2 matches at 10 bases. TRBV23-1 is annotated as an ORF whose role is uncertain. This CDR3 is built from 14 residues. CDR3 sequence: CDTRFLAGANEQFF. The CDR3 nucleotides are TGCGACACCAGGTTTCTAGCGGGAGCTAATGAGCAGTTCTTC.

CDR3 region: CASTMDSSSYNEQFF. The CDR3 DNA reads as TGTGCCAGTACTATGGACTCTAGCTCCTACAATGAGCAGTTCTTC. The chain is built from TRBV6-1 and TRBJ2-1, with D possibly being TRBD2 (5 bases). CDR1 is MNHNS and CDR2 is SASEGT in the germline V gene. This CDR3 region has 15 residues. Trimming shortened V by 9 bases and J by 0 bases, and 15 bases separated the two germline ends.

This rearrangement joins TRBV6-6 to TRBJ1-4, with D perhaps matching TRBD1 (5 bases). Trimming cost V 8 bases and J 7 bases, with 8 bases left between them. Germline CDR1 reads MNHNY; CDR2 reads SVGAGI (reference sequence). CDR3 length: 11 amino acids. CDR3 loop: CASRGGEKLFF. CDR3 in DNA: TGTGCCAGCCGGGGGGGTGAAAAACTGTTTTTT.

The chain is built from TRBV5-1 and TRBJ2-2; D is unclear. The germline V gene encodes CDR1 SGHRS and CDR2 YFSETQ. V lost 0 bases, J lost 5 bases, and 5 bases lay in between. CDR3 length equals 13 residues. Here the CDR3 reads CASSLDWTGELFF. Here the CDR3 DNA reads TGCGCCAGCAGCTTGGACTGGACCGGGGAGCTGTTTTTT.

This chain uses TRBV5-1 with TRBJ1-1, with D perhaps TRBD1 (5 bases). Germline V gene data show CDR1 as SGHRS and CDR2 as YFSETQ. The V and J ends lost 0 bases and 1 base respectively, with 7 bases between them. The CDR3 is made up of 14 amino acids. For the CDR3, the DNA is TGCGCCAGCAGCTTGGTGCAGGGGAACACTGAAGCTTTCTTT. It is translated as CASSLVQGNTEAFF.

This clone was recorded once. The chain links TRBV5-1 to TRBJ2-7, with a tentative D call TRBD1 (6 bases). CDR1 is SGHRS and CDR2 is YFSETQ in the germline V gene. This CDR3 has 14 residues. The germline V and J ends were trimmed by 3 bases and 3 bases, with 13 bases remaining between them. The CDR3 sequence is CASSSELQGYEQYF. In DNA, the CDR3 is TGCGCCAGCAGCTCTGAGCTACAGGGCTACGAGCAGTACTTC.

The V and J genes are TRBV5-1 and TRBJ2-3, with 9 bases aligning to TRBD2. The CDR3 runs to 17 residues. Germline values: CDR1 SGHRS, CDR2 YFSETQ. The V and J ends lost 0 bases and 0 bases, in that order; junction bases with no gene match: 5. The CDR3 coding sequence is TGCGCCAGCAGCTTGGGACAAACTAGCGGGAGCACAGATACGCAGTATTTT. Protein sequence: CASSLGQTSGSTDTQYF. The whole variable domain, filled in from reference TRBV5-1 and TRBJ2-3, reads KAGVTQTPRYLIKTRGQQVTLSCSPISGHRSVSWYQQTPGQGLQFLFEYFSETQRNKGNFPGRFSGRQFSNSRSEMNVSTLELGDSALYLCASSLGQTSGSTDTQYFGPGTRLTVL.

CDR3 residues: CASSVSSGDQETQYF. The DNA of the CDR3 is TGTGCCAGCAGCGTTTCTAGCGGGGATCAAGAGACCCAGTACTTC. The J gene is TRBJ2-5, the V gene TRBV9, with 9 nucleotides matching TRBD2. This CDR3 is 15 amino acids long. Germline V CDR1 and CDR2: SGDLS, YYNGEE. After removal of 2 bases from V and 2 bases from J, the junction contained 4 bases not matched to a gene. Filled out from reference TRBV9 and TRBJ2-5, the complete variable domain reads DSGVTQTPKHLITATGQRVTLRCSPRSGDLSVYWYQQSLDQGLQFLIQYYNGEERAKGNILERFSAQQFPDLHSELNLSSLELGDSALYFCASSVSSGDQETQYFGPGTRLLVL.

The chain has TRBV5-5 and TRBJ2-7; D not resolved. Between the trimmed V and J ends, which lost 5 bases and 0 bases, there was a span of 6 bases. Per germline, CDR1 SGHKS and CDR2 YYEKEE (reference sequence). The CDR3 consists of 12 residues. In nucleotides, the CDR3 is TGTGCCAGCAGATCAAGCTCCTACGAGCAGTACTTC. Translating it yields CASRSSSYEQYF.